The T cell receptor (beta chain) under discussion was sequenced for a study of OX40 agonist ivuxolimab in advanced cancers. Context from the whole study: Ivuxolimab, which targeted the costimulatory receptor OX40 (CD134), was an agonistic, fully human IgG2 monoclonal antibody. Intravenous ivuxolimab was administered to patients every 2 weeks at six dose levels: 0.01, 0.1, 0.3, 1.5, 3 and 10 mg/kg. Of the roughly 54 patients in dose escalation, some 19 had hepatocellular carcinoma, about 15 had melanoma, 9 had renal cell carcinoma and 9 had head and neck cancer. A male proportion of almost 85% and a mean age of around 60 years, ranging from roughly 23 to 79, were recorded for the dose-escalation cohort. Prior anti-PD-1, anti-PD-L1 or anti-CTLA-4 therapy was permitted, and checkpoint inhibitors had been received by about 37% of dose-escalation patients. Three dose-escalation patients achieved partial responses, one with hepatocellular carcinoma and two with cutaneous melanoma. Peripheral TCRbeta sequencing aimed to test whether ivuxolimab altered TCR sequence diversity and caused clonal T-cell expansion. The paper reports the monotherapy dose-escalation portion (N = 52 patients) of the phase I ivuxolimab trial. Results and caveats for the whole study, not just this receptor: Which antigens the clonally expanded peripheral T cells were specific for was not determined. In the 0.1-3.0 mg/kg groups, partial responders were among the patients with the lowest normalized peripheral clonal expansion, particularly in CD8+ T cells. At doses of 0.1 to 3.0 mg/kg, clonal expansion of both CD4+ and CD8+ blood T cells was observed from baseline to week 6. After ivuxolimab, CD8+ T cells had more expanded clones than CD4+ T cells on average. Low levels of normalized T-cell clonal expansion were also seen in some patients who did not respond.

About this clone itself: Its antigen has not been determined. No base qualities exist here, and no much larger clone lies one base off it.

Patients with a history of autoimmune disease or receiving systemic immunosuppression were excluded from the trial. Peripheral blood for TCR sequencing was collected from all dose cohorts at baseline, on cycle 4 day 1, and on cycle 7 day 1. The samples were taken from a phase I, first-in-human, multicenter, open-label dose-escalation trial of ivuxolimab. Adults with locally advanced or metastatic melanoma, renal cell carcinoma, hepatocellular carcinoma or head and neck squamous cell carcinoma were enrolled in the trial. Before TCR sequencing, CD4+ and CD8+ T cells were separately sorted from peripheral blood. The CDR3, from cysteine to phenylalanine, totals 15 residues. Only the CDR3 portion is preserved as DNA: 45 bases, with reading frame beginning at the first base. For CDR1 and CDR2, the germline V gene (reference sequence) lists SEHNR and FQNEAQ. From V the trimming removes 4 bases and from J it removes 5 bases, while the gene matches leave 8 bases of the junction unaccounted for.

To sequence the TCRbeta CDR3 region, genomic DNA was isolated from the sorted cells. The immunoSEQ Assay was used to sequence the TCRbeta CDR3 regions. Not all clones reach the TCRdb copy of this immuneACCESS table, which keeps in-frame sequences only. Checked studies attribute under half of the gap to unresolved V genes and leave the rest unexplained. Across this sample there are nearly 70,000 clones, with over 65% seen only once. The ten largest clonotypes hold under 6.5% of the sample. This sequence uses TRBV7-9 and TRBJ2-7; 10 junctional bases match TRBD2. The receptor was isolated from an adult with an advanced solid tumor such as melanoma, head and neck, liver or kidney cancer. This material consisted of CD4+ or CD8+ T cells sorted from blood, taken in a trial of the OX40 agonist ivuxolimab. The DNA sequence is TGTGCCAGCAGCTGGGAGCGGGGGGGCATCGACGAGCAGTACTTC. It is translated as CASSWERGGIDEQYF.